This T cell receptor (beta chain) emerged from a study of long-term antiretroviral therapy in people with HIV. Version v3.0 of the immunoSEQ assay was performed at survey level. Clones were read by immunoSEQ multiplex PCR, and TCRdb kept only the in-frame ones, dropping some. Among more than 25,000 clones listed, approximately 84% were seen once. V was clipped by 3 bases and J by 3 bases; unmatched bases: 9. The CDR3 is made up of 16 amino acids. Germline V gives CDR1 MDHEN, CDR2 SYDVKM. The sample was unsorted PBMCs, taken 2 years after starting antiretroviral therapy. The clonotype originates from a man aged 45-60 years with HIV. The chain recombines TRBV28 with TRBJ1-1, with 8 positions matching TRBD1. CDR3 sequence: CASSFRGLFSDTEAFF. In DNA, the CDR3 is TGTGCCAGCAGTTTCAGGGGGCTTTTTTCGGACACTGAAGCTTTCTTT.